The 15 T cell receptor beta chains listed next were all sequenced from one sample in a study of CD8+ T cells in alopecia areata. RNA, once extracted, was reverse transcribed into cDNA for use as the sequencing template. Method: immunoSEQ multiplex PCR; TCRdb's copy keeps in-frame clones and lacks some. The sample lists about 120,000 clones, 58% seen once, with 25% to 30% in the top ten. Treatment noted: oral pan-JAK inhibitor, 5-10 mg twice daily. Sequences were derived from CD8+ T cells sorted from blood, sampled at week 4, from a patient treated with tofacitinib. Receptors were obtained from a human donor with alopecia areata.

The rearrangement links TRBV5-6 to TRBJ1-5, with 7 bases lining up with TRBD1. The germline V gene encodes CDR1 SGHDT and CDR2 YYEEEE. Germline trimming cut 1 base from V and 3 bases from J; bases unmatched to any gene: 7. This CDR3 region has 16 residues. The CDR3 region has the DNA TGTGCCAGCAGCTTGCATCACAGGGGCTTCAATCAGCCCCAGCATTTT. This translates into CASSLHHRGFNQPQHF.

The V call is TRBV20-1, the J call TRBJ2-3, with D unresolved. This CDR3 has 11 amino acids. The germline CDR1 and CDR2 sequences are DFQATT and SNEGSKA (reference sequence). V was shortened by 6 bases and J by 2 bases, with 6 bases between the two germline ends. The chain's CDR3 is CSAPTTDTQYF. The CDR3 coding sequence is TGCAGTGCCCCGACCACAGATACGCAGTATTTT.

V and J are TRBV30 and TRBJ1-1; no firm D call. Germline V gives CDR1 GTSNPN, CDR2 SVGIG (reference sequence). The CDR3 length is 13 residues. Trimming left V 8 bases short and J 1 base short, with 14 bases between. The CDR3: CARIAGWNTEAFF. The DNA for the CDR3 is TGTGCCCGGATCGCGGGGTGGAACACTGAAGCTTTCTTT. Combining the CDR3 with reference TRBV30 and TRBJ1-1 gives the whole variable domain SQTIHQWPATLVQPVGSPLSLECTVEGTSNPNLYWYRQAAGRGLQLLFYSVGIGQISSEVPQNLSASRPQDRQFILSSKKLLLSDSGFYLCARIAGWNTEAFFGQGTRLTVV.

This clone was counted only a few times. The chain has TRBV30 and TRBJ2-1; 7 bases line up with TRBD2. Looked up from germline, CDR1 is GTSNPN and CDR2 is SVGIG (reference sequence). Trimming at V came to 0 bases and at J to 8 bases, leaving 4 bases not matched to a gene. This CDR3 is built from 13 residues. The CDR3 spells CAWSVLATDEQFF. CDR3 nucleotides: TGTGCCTGGAGTGTACTAGCGACGGATGAGCAGTTCTTC. Filled out from reference TRBV30 and TRBJ2-1, the complete variable domain reads SQTIHQWPATLVQPVGSPLSLECTVEGTSNPNLYWYRQAAGRGLQLLFYSVGIGQISSEVPQNLSASRPQDRQFILSSKKLLLSDSGFYLCAWSVLATDEQFFGPGTRLTVL.

The chain recombines TRBV23-1 with TRBJ1-2; no clear D gene. Being an ORF, TRBV23-1 has a function that is uncertain. The V gene lost 2 bases and the J gene lost 3 bases, with 19 bases spanning the gap. CDR3 length: 17 amino acids. This CDR3 reads CASSQGGSFPKDYGYTF. In DNA, the CDR3 is TGCGCCAGCAGTCAAGGTGGCAGCTTCCCCAAGGACTATGGCTACACCTTC.

This clone was observed a handful of times. The V and J genes are TRBV4-1 and TRBJ2-5; a weak D match, TRBD2 (6 bases). Germline-derived CDR1 and CDR2 are MGHRA and YSYEKL. This CDR3 comprises 15 residues. V dropped 4 bases and J dropped 2 bases, with 14 bases sitting between them. CDR3: CASSLEYRGQETQYF. For the CDR3, the DNA is TGCGCCAGCAGCCTTGAGTACCGGGGGCAAGAGACCCAGTACTTC.

This clone was counted between two and nine times. The chain is built from TRBV29-1 and TRBJ2-5, with TRBD1 matching over 7 bases. The V gene's germline CDR1 is SQVTM and CDR2 ANQGSEA. This CDR3 has 14 amino acids. V trimming: 2 bases; J trimming: 7 bases; junction bases outside the gene matches: 10. The CDR3 DNA is TGCAGCGTTGAATCGGGGACAGCGCGAGGGACCCAGTACTTC. Translation gives CSVESGTARGTQYF.

The CDR3 here is CASSFSTGGYYGYTF. CDR3 DNA: TGTGCCAGCAGTTTCAGCACAGGGGGATACTATGGCTACACCTTC. The gene calls are TRBV27 and TRBJ1-2; TRBD1 aligns across 8 bases. The CDR3 has 15 residues. The germline V gene encodes CDR1 MNHEY and CDR2 SMNVEV (reference sequence). Trimming took 3 bases from V and 3 from J; bases not matched to a gene: 6.

V and J are TRBV9 and TRBJ1-2, with D perhaps TRBD1 (5 bases). CDR3 length: 18 residues. Trimming took 3 bases from V and 3 from J, leaving 24 bases between them. CDR1 and CDR2 from the germline V gene are SGDLS and YYNGEE. The CDR3 is CASSARPYLWTYHYGYTF. The CDR3 bases are TGTGCCAGCAGCGCGCGCCCCTACCTTTGGACATATCACTATGGCTACACCTTC.

This clone has just a few counts. The CDR3 protein is CSGGGRFPLGYTF. CDR3 bases: TGCAGCGGAGGGGGCCGGTTCCCTCTTGGCTACACCTTC. The V gene is TRBV29-1, the J gene TRBJ1-2; 7 bases match TRBD1. V shed 7 bases, J shed 7 bases, and the junction held 12 bases outside the gene matches. CDR3 length equals 13 residues. Germline V gene sequence: CDR1 SQVTM, CDR2 ANQGSEA.

A note on this clone: This sample includes further DNA sequences coding for the same CDR3. The rearrangement uses TRBV6-5 and TRBJ2-1; D uncertain. The CDR3 covers 11 residues. Germline V CDR1 and CDR2: MNHEY, SVGAGI. V lost 4 bases, J lost 6 bases, and 4 bases lay in between. The CDR3 DNA reads as TGTGCCAGCAGTTCTTCCAATGAGCAGTTCTTC. Its translation: CASSSSNEQFF.

V is TRBV18 and J is TRBJ1-1; D not resolved. Germline assignment: CDR1 KGHSH and CDR2 LQKENI. The CDR3 runs to 13 residues. The V gene lost 0 bases and the J gene lost 1 base, with 3 bases spanning the gap. CDR3 DNA: TGTGCCAGCTCACCACCAGGGAACACTGAAGCTTTCTTT. Translation: CASSPPGNTEAFF. Filled out from reference TRBV18 and TRBJ1-1, the complete variable domain reads NAGVMQNPRHLVRRRGQEARLRCSPMKGHSHVYWYRQLPEEGLKFMVYLQKENIIDESGMPKERFSAEFPKEGPSILRIQQVVRGDSAAYFCASSPPGNTEAFFGQGTRLTVV.

The sample holds a few counts of this clone. The genes are TRBV6-4 and TRBJ2-1, with a possible D match to TRBD2 (6 bases). The germline gives CDR1 MRHNA, CDR2 SNTAGT. Between the trimmed V and J ends, which lost 2 bases and 5 bases, there was a span of 10 bases. The CDR3 is made up of 14 amino acids. For the CDR3, the DNA is TGTGCCAGCAGTGACGGGGGAGGCGACAATGAGCAGTTCTTC. Its protein product is CASSDGGGDNEQFF.

The V gene is TRBV27, the J gene TRBJ1-1, with unresolved D. V was clipped by 1 base and J by 3 bases, with 12 bases between them. The CDR3 sequence is 15 residues long. Germline CDR1 and CDR2: MNHEY and SMNVEV (reference sequence). CDR3 in amino acids: CASSLWSGSDTEAFF. CDR3 bases: TGTGCCAGCAGTTTATGGTCCGGGAGTGACACTGAAGCTTTCTTT.

The chain has TRBV30 and TRBJ1-2; D gene unclear. The CDR3 loop spans 15 amino acids. Looked up from germline, CDR1 is GTSNPN and CDR2 is SVGIG (reference sequence). Deletions cut 5 bases from V and 6 bases from J, with 22 bases between. The CDR3 sequence is CAWAPLEGSADGYTF. The CDR3 DNA reads TGTGCCTGGGCGCCTCTTGAGGGTAGCGCGGATGGCTACACCTTC.